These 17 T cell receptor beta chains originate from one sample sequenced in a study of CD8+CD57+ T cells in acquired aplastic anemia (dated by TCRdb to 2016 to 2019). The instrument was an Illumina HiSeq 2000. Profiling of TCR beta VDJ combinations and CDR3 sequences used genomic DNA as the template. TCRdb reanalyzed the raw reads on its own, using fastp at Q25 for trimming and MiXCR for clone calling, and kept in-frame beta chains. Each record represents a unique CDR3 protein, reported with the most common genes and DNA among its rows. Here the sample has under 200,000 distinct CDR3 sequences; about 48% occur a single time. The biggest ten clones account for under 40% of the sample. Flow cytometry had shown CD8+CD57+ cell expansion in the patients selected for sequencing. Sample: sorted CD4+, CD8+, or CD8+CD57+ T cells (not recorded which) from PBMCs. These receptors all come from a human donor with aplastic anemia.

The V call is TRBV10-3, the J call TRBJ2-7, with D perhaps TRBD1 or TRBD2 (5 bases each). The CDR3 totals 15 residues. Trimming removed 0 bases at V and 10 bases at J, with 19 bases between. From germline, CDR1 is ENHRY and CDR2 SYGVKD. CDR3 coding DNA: TGTGCCATCAGTGAGTCAGGTCTACCAGGTTGGGACCAGTACTTC. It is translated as CAISESGLPGWDQYF.

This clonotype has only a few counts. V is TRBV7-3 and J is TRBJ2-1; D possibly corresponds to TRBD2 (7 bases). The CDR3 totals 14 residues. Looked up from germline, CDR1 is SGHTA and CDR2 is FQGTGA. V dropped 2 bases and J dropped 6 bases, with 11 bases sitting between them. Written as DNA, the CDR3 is TGTGCCAGCAGCTTAGGGGGGGCCGTCAATGAGCAGTTCTTC. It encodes CASSLGGAVNEQFF.

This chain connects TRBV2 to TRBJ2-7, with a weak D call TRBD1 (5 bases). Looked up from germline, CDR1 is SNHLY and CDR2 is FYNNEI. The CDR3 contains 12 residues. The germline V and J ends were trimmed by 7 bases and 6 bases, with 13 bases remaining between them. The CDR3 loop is CASNTGRVEQYF. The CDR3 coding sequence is TGTGCCAGCAATACGGGCAGGGTCGAGCAGTACTTC.

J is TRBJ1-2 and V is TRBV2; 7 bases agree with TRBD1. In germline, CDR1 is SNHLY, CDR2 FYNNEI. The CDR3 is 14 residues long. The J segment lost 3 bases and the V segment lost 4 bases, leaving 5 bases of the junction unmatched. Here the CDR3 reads CASSGQGGHYGYTF. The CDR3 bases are TGTGCCAGCAGTGGACAGGGAGGGCACTATGGCTACACCTTC.

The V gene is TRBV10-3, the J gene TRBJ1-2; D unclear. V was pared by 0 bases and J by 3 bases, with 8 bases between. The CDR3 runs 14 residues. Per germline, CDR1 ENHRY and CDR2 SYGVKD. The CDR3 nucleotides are TGTGCCATCAGTGAGTCCGATACTCACTATGGCTACACCTTC. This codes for CAISESDTHYGYTF.

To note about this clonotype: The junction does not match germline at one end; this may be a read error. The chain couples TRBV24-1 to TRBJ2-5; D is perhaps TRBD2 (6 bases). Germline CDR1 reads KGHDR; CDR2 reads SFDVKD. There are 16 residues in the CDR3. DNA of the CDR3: TGTGCCACCAGTGATAGTCGCCGGCGGGGCCAAGAGACCCGGTACTTC. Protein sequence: CATSDSRRRGQETRYF.

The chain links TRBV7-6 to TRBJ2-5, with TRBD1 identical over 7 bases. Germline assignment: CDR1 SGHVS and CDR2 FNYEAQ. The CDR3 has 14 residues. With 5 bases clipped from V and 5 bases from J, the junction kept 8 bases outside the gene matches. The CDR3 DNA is TGTGCCAGCAGCCAAGACAGGGCCAGGGAGACCCAGTACTTC. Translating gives CASSQDRARETQYF.

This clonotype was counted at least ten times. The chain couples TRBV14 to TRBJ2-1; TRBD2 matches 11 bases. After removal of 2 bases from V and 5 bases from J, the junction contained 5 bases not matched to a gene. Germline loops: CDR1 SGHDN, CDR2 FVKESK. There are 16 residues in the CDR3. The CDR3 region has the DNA TGTGCCAGCAGCCAATCACTAGCGGGAGTCAACAATGAGCAGTTCTTC. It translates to CASSQSLAGVNNEQFF. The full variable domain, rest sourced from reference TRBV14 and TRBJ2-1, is EAGVTQFPSHSVIEKGQTVTLRCDPISGHDNLYWYRRVMGKEIKFLLHFVKESKQDESGMPNNRFLAERTGGTYSTLKVQPAELEDSGVYFCASSQSLAGVNNEQFFGPGTRLTVL.

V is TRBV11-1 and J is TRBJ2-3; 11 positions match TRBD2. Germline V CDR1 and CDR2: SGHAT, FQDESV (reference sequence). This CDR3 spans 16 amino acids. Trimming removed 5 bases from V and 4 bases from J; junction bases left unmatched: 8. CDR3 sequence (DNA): TGTGCCAGCAGCGTAGGATCTAGCGGGGGGTCAGATACGCAGTATTTT. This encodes CASSVGSSGGSDTQYF.

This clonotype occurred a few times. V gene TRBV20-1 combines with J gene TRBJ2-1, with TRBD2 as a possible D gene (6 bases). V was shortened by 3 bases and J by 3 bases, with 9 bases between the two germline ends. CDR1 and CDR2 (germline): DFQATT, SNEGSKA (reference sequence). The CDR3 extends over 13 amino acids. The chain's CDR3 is CSARASDYNEQFF. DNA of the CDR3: TGCAGTGCTAGGGCTAGCGACTACAATGAGCAGTTCTTC.

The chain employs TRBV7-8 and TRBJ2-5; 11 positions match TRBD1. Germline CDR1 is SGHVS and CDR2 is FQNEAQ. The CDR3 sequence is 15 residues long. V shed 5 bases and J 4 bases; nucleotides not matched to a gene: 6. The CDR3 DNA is TGTGCCAGCAGCCCCGGACAGGGGGCAGGAGAGACCCAGTACTTC. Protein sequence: CASSPGQGAGETQYF.

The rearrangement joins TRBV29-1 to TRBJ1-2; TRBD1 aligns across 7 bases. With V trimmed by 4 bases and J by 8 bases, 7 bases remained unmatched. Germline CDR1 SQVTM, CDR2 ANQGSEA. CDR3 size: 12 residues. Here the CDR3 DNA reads TGCAGCGTTGTTCGACAGGGTTACGGCTACACCTTC. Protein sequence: CSVVRQGYGYTF.

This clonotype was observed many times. CDR3 nucleotide sequence: TGTGCCAGCAGCCAGGGGGTAGCGGGGGGCTCCTACGAGCAGTACTTC. It is translated as CASSQGVAGGSYEQYF. This chain links TRBV4-2 with TRBJ2-7; TRBD2 matches at 10 bases. The CDR3 runs to 16 residues. Germline V CDR1 and CDR2: LGHNA, YNFKEQ. The ends lost 3 bases at V and 0 bases at J; junction bases unmatched: 5.

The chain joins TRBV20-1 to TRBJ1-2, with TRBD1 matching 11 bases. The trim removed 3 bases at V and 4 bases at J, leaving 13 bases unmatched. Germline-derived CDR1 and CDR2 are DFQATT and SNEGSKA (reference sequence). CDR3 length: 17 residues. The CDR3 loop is CSARGGTGGILGYGYTF. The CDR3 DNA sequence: TGCAGTGCTAGGGGAGGGACAGGGGGGATTTTGGGCTATGGCTACACCTTC.

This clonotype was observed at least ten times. CDR3 region: CATGQGESQPQHF. CDR3 sequence (DNA): TGTGCCACTGGACAGGGAGAGAGCCAGCCCCAGCATTTT. The V call is TRBV10-3, the J call TRBJ1-5, with 8 nucleotides matching TRBD1. The V gene's germline CDR1 is ENHRY and CDR2 SYGVKD. V shed 10 bases, J shed 7 bases, and the junction held 9 bases outside the gene matches. The CDR3 is 13 amino acids.

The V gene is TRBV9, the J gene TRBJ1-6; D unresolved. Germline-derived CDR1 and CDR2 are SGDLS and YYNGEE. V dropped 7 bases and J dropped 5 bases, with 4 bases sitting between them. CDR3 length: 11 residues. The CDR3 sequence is CASGDNSPLHF. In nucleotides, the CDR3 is TGTGCCAGCGGGGATAATTCACCCCTCCACTTT.

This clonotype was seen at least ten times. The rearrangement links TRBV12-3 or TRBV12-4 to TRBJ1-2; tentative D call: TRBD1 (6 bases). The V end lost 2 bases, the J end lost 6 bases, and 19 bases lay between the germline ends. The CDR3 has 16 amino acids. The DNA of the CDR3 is TGTGCCAGCAGTTTATCGTTGGGGACGACAGGTGATGGCTACACCTTC. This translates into CASSLSLGTTGDGYTF.